The 23 T cell receptor beta chains below were found in one sample sequenced in a study of identical twins. TCRdb recomputed calls from the 5' RACE reads with MiXCR, one row per CDR3 protein. The sample consists of 550,000 to 700,000 distinct CDR3 sequences, around a tenth of them appearing once. The sample was also reused in another study, on yellow fever vaccine responses in identical twins.

The sequenced material came from PBMCs. All receptors derive from a woman in her late teens or twenties in good health.

J is TRBJ2-3 and V is TRBV7-6, with D maybe TRBD2 (6 bases). Germline-derived CDR1 and CDR2 are SGHVS and FNYEAQ. This CDR3 comprises 17 residues. With 1 base removed from V and 0 bases from J, the gap between germline ends came to 14 bases. The CDR3 sequence: CASSLGLESRSTDTQYF. CDR3 coding DNA: TGTGCCAGCAGCTTAGGACTAGAAAGTAGAAGCACAGATACGCAGTATTTT.

This clonotype came up a few times. V and J are TRBV28 and TRBJ2-7; D possibly uses TRBD1 or TRBD2 (5 bases each). The germline gives CDR1 MDHEN, CDR2 SYDVKM. Deletions cut 8 bases from V and 3 bases from J, with 14 bases between. CDR3 length: 13 residues. The CDR3 is CASVRDVNYEQYF. The CDR3 region has the DNA TGTGCCAGCGTCCGGGACGTCAACTACGAGCAGTACTTC.

This clonotype was observed a handful of times. In DNA form, the CDR3 reads TGTGCCAGCAGCTTAGGCCATAGCGGGTCCTCCTACGAGCAGTACTTC. Amino acid sequence: CASSLGHSGSSYEQYF. J is TRBJ2-7 and V is TRBV7-6; TRBD2 matches at 7 bases. This CDR3 spans 16 amino acids. Germline CDR1 is SGHVS and CDR2 is FNYEAQ. The ends lost 1 base at V and 0 bases at J; junction bases unmatched: 6.

This clonotype was seen a handful of times. This chain links TRBV4-2 with TRBJ2-7, with D hard to call. The germline V gene encodes CDR1 LGHNA and CDR2 YNFKEQ. This CDR3 is built from 14 residues. V was cut by 1 base and J by 5 bases, with 12 bases left in between. The CDR3 DNA sequence: TGTGCCAGCAGCCAAGGGATGGCGGCGCACGAGCAGTACTTC. Its protein is CASSQGMAAHEQYF.

This clonotype was seen more than once but under ten times. The CDR3 loop is CASSLDGPYSYEQYF. CDR3 DNA sequence: TGTGCCAGCAGTTTAGACGGACCATACTCATACGAGCAGTACTTC. The chain recombines TRBV6-2 or TRBV6-3 with TRBJ2-7; D remains unclear. The V gene's germline CDR1 is MNHEY and CDR2 SVGEGT. CDR3 length: 15 residues. V lost 4 bases and J 4 bases, leaving 17 bases between the germline ends.

This clonotype was seen a handful of times. The V and J genes are TRBV10-3 and TRBJ2-5, with TRBD2 as a possible D gene (6 bases). CDR3 length: 14 residues. The germline CDR1 and CDR2 sequences are ENHRY and SYGVKD. V lost 8 bases, J lost 5 bases, and 18 bases lay in between. Here the CDR3 DNA reads TGTGCCATCCAGGAGGGTGGTAGTAGGGAGACCCAGTACTTC. Translated: CAIQEGGSRETQYF.

This clonotype was recorded many times. The rearrangement links TRBV10-3 to TRBJ2-1; the D is unclear. Trimming left V 7 bases short and J 6 bases short, with 16 bases between. From germline, CDR1 is ENHRY and CDR2 SYGVKD. The CDR3 covers 14 residues. The CDR3 region has the DNA TGTGCCATCACCACCTCTCCGCAGGCCAATGAGCAGTTCTTC. Translating it yields CAITTSPQANEQFF.

This clonotype was counted only a few times. The chain has TRBV20-1 and TRBJ2-7; no firm D call. The CDR3 consists of 14 residues. Germline CDR1 and CDR2: DFQATT and SNEGSKA (reference sequence). V gave up 0 bases and J gave up 6 bases, with 15 bases separating them. The CDR3 region has the DNA TGCAGTGCTAGAGATCGTAGATCCCCCTCCGAGCAGTACTTC. This gives the protein CSARDRRSPSEQYF.

This clonotype was seen a handful of times. This chain joins TRBV11-2 and TRBJ2-7, with 8 bases lining up with TRBD2. Losses at the gene ends were 1 base for V and 5 bases for J; bases not matched to a gene: 7. This CDR3 is built from 15 residues. CDR1 and CDR2 (germline): SGHAT, FQNNGV. The CDR3 region is CASSLGGSGVNEQYF. The CDR3 DNA reads TGTGCCAGCAGCTTAGGTGGTAGCGGGGTAAACGAGCAGTACTTC.

The chain joins TRBV7-9 to TRBJ1-4; D perhaps matches TRBD1 (5 bases). The V end lost 4 bases, the J end lost 8 bases, and 17 bases lay between the germline ends. Germline V gene data show CDR1 as SEHNR and CDR2 as FQNEAQ (reference sequence). CDR3 size: 15 residues. The CDR3 here is CASSSNWGGGEKLFF. Written as DNA, the CDR3 is TGTGCCAGCAGCTCCAACTGGGGGGGAGGCGAAAAACTGTTTTTT.

This clonotype showed up many times. The rearrangement uses TRBV2 and TRBJ2-7; tentative D call: TRBD1 (5 bases). The germline V gene encodes CDR1 SNHLY and CDR2 FYNNEI. V shed 5 bases and J shed 3 bases, with 14 bases lying between them. The CDR3 extends over 14 amino acids. The CDR3 loop is CASSPMGRDYEQYF. CDR3 sequence (DNA): TGTGCCAGCAGTCCCATGGGCAGGGACTACGAGCAGTACTTC.

This clonotype has at least ten counts. The CDR3 region is CATSDPGQNTGELFF. The CDR3 bases are TGTGCCACCAGTGATCCGGGACAGAACACCGGGGAGCTGTTTTTT. This chain connects TRBV24-1 to TRBJ2-2; D perhaps matches TRBD1 (6 bases). CDR1 KGHDR and CDR2 SFDVKD come from the germline V gene. V lost 3 bases, J lost 1 base, and 8 bases lay in between. CDR3 length: 15 residues.

There are many counts of this clonotype. The chain employs TRBV27 and TRBJ2-3; D is possibly TRBD1 or TRBD2 (5 bases each). Trimming removed 5 bases at V and 1 base at J, with 10 bases between. The length of the CDR3 is 14 residues. The germline V gene encodes CDR1 MNHEY and CDR2 SMNVEV (reference sequence). The CDR3 region has the DNA TGTGCCAGCAGTCTGGGGGACGGCACAGATACGCAGTATTTT. Its protein is CASSLGDGTDTQYF.

This clonotype was detected many times. The rearrangement joins TRBV28 to TRBJ2-7, with D perhaps TRBD1 or TRBD2 (5 bases each). The germline CDR1 and CDR2 sequences are MDHEN and SYDVKM. Between the trimmed V and J ends, which lost 8 bases and 2 bases, there was a span of 25 bases. This CDR3 has 17 residues. The CDR3: CASEIPSSGPGPYEQYF. In DNA, the CDR3 is TGTGCCAGCGAAATCCCCTCCTCGGGACCCGGACCCTACGAGCAGTACTTC.

This chain uses TRBV29-1 with TRBJ2-3, with D possibly being TRBD1 (7 bases). Germline CDR1 reads SQVTM; CDR2 reads ANQGSEA. Trimming pared 1 base from V and 6 bases from J, leaving 14 bases between. This CDR3 spans 14 amino acids. The CDR3 sequence: CSVEGGTVLDTQYF. CDR3 coding DNA: TGCAGCGTTGAAGGCGGGACAGTCTTGGATACGCAGTATTTT.

CDR3 nucleotide sequence: TGTGCCAGCAGCGCCGGGGAGAGCTACGAGCAGTACTTC. It encodes CASSAGESYEQYF. The gene calls are TRBV6-1 and TRBJ2-7, with D possibly TRBD2 on 5 matching bases. Germline CDR1 MNHNS, CDR2 SASEGT. The CDR3 contains 13 residues. V lost 6 bases and J lost 3, with 12 bases in between.

This clonotype was recorded a few times. The chain combines TRBV20-1 with TRBJ2-7; 8 bases match TRBD2. CDR3 length: 15 residues. The germline V gene has CDR1 DFQATT and CDR2 SNEGSKA (reference sequence). Germline trimming cut 0 bases from V and 3 bases from J; bases unmatched to any gene: 7. CDR3: CSARDRAGGNYEQYF. In DNA, the CDR3 is TGCAGTGCTAGAGATAGGGCGGGAGGTAACTACGAGCAGTACTTC.

The rearrangement joins TRBV25-1 to TRBJ2-7, with 8 positions matching TRBD1. This CDR3 spans 13 amino acids. Germline-derived CDR1 and CDR2 are MGHDK and SYGVNS. The V gene end was trimmed by 4 bases and the J gene end by 5 bases; junction bases not matched to a gene: 4. CDR3 nucleotides: TGTGCCAGCAGTGGAGACAGGGGCCACGAGCAGTACTTC. Protein product: CASSGDRGHEQYF.

This clonotype was picked up many times. The rearrangement joins TRBV6-1 to TRBJ2-7; no firm D call. Germline V gene sequence: CDR1 MNHNS, CDR2 SASEGT. V was trimmed by 6 bases and J by 2 bases, leaving 17 bases between them. CDR3 length: 15 amino acids. Here the CDR3 reads CASSPVLRSTYEQYF. The CDR3 bases are TGTGCCAGCAGCCCAGTACTGAGGAGTACCTACGAGCAGTACTTC.

This chain joins TRBV12-3 or TRBV12-4 and TRBJ2-1; 7 bases agree with TRBD2. The CDR3 is 14 residues long. J was trimmed by 5 bases and V by 6 bases; bases with no gene match: 7. The CDR3 is CASRSGLVHNEQFF. As DNA, the CDR3 is TGTGCCAGCAGATCTGGACTAGTACACAATGAGCAGTTCTTC.

The chain joins TRBV5-1 to TRBJ2-6, with a tentative D call TRBD1 (5 bases). This CDR3 region has 15 residues. Germline values: CDR1 SGHRS, CDR2 YFSETQ. V lost 4 bases and J 2 bases, leaving 10 bases between the germline ends. Written as DNA, the CDR3 is TGCGCCAGCAGCGTACAGGCTCCTGGGGCCAACGTCCTGACTTTC. It encodes CASSVQAPGANVLTF.

This chain uses TRBV5-1 with TRBJ2-7; possible D gene TRBD1, 5 bases. The CDR3 is made up of 16 amino acids. The V end lost 4 bases, the J end lost 0 bases, and 17 bases lay between the germline ends. Germline lookup yields CDR1 SGHRS and CDR2 YFSETQ. CDR3: CASSLRGHPSSYEQYF. CDR3 bases: TGCGCCAGCAGCCTTCGAGGACATCCGAGCTCCTACGAGCAGTACTTC.

This clonotype was counted a few times. The rearrangement links TRBV6-5 to TRBJ1-6; D gene ambiguous. This CDR3 has 14 amino acids. Germline CDR1 is MNHEY and CDR2 is SVGAGI. V gave up 0 bases and J gave up 10 bases, with 10 bases separating them. In nucleotides, the CDR3 is TGTGCCAGCAGTTACTCCGCCTCCGGGTCACCCCTCCACTTT. Its translation is CASSYSASGSPLHF.